These 8 T cell receptor beta chains originate from one sample sequenced in a study of cytomegalovirus exposure and HLA in healthy donors. PCR used 60 Vbeta primers and 13 Jbeta primers. Generated by immunoSEQ multiplex PCR, the TCRdb table keeps only in-frame clones and is missing some. The sample has around 33,000 clones, over 90% seen once. Input material: PBMCs. These receptors originate from a woman aged 18-35 years in good health and CMV-seronegative.

The chain joins TRBV18 to TRBJ2-1; D is perhaps TRBD1 (6 bases). The V and J ends lost 3 bases and 12 bases respectively, with 15 bases between them. The germline gives CDR1 KGHSH, CDR2 LQKENI. The CDR3 extends over 13 amino acids. In DNA form, the CDR3 reads TGTGCCAGCTCACCGGACAGTATCAGTGGGCAGTTCTTC. This codes for CASSPDSISGQFF.

The chain has TRBV27 and TRBJ1-1, with D uncertain. The V end was cut by 5 bases, the J end by 0 bases, with 7 bases between. Per the germline V gene, CDR1 is MNHEY and CDR2 is SMNVEV (reference sequence). CDR3 length: 13 residues. The CDR3 sequence is CASSLQMNTEAFF. CDR3 coding DNA: TGTGCCAGCAGTCTCCAGATGAACACTGAAGCTTTCTTT.

The rearrangement uses TRBV6-5 and TRBJ1-2; D unresolved. The CDR3 has 13 residues. The V gene lost 8 bases and the J gene lost 1 base, with 11 bases spanning the gap. CDR1 MNHEY and CDR2 SVGAGI come from the germline V gene. The CDR3 protein is CASGPNLNYGYTF. CDR3 in DNA: TGTGCCAGCGGCCCGAATCTTAACTATGGCTACACCTTC.

The chain uses TRBV27 and TRBJ2-5; 9 bases are shared with TRBD1. Trimming cost V 5 bases and J 0 bases; bases outside gene matches: 10. Per the germline V gene, CDR1 is MNHEY and CDR2 is SMNVEV (reference sequence). The CDR3 has 17 amino acids. CDR3 DNA sequence: TGTGCCAGCAGTAGGACGAGGACAGGGGTTTACCAAGAGACCCAGTACTTC. It translates to CASSRTRTGVYQETQYF.

The rearrangement links TRBV9 to TRBJ1-3; D not resolved. The V gene's germline CDR1 is SGDLS and CDR2 YYNGEE. V lost 3 bases and J lost 3, with 7 bases in between. There are 13 residues in the CDR3. DNA of the CDR3: TGTGCCAGCAGCGAAAATTATGGAAACACCATATATTTT. Protein: CASSENYGNTIYF.

CDR3 amino acids: CASSLSGQVHEQYF. The CDR3 DNA follows: TGTGCCAGCAGTTTATCAGGTCAGGTCCACGAGCAGTACTTC. The rearrangement uses TRBV27 and TRBJ2-5; no clear D gene. The J call could be wrong; TRBJ2-7 is a better fit for the DNA end. The CDR3 consists of 14 residues. Germline V gene sequence: CDR1 MNHEY, CDR2 SMNVEV (reference sequence).

For the CDR3, the DNA is TGTGCCAGCAGCCCCTTAGATCGATACGAGCAGTACTTC. Its protein product is CASSPLDRYEQYF. V is TRBV7-9 and J is TRBJ2-7, with D hard to call. Germline V CDR1 and CDR2: SEHNR, FQNEAQ (reference sequence). The V end was cut by 5 bases, the J end by 4 bases, with 12 bases between. The CDR3 runs to 13 residues.

The chain links TRBV5-5 to TRBJ1-4; the D gene is possibly TRBD1 (5 bases). The CDR3 sequence is 15 residues long. The germline V gene encodes CDR1 SGHKS and CDR2 YYEKEE (reference sequence). Trimming cost V 3 bases and J 5 bases, with 14 bases left between them. CDR3 in amino acids: CASSSLGRQNEKLFF. The CDR3 DNA follows: TGTGCCAGCAGCTCCCTTGGAAGACAGAATGAAAAACTGTTTTTT.